This T cell receptor (beta chain) was found in a study of cytomegalovirus exposure and HLA in healthy donors. Findings and caveats of the study: CMV serostatus alone was available as immune exposure information.

This clone was counted only a few times. The antigen is not known. It was with 60 Vbeta and 13 Jbeta primers that the PCR ran. This table comes from immunoSEQ multiplex PCR, and its TCRdb copy is limited to in-frame clones, with some not included. The data show about 100,000 clones, roughly 73% seen once. The receptor comes from a man aged 25-45 years in good health and CMV-seronegative. The sample taken for sequencing was PBMCs.

The CDR3 coding sequence is TGTGCCAGCAGCTTAGGCCCAGGCCACACCTTC. Protein sequence: CASSLGPGHTF. The chain joins TRBV7-2 to TRBJ1-2; D remains ambiguous. V lost 1 base and J 12 bases, leaving 9 bases between the germline ends. The CDR3 consists of 11 residues. Germline V gives CDR1 SGHTA, CDR2 FQGNSA.